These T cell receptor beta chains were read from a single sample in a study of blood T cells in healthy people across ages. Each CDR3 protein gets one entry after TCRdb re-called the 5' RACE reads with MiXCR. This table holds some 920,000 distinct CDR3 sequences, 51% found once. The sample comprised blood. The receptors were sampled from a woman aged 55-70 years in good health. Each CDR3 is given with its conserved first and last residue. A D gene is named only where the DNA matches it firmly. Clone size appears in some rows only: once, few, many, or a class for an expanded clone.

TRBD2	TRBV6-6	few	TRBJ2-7	CASSPWTSGSLTYEQYF	TGTGCCAGCAGCCCGTGGACTAGCGGGAGTCTTACCTACGAGCAGTACTTC
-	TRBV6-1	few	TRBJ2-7	CASRDSGSDDEQYF	TGTGCCAGCAGGGACAGTGGGAGTGATGATGAGCAGTACTTC
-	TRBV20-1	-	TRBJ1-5	CSARGRQYQPQHF	TGCAGTGCTAGGGGTCGGCAGTACCAGCCCCAGCATTTT
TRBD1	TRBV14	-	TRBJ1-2	CVSSFGQGNIGYGYTF	TGTGTCAGCAGCTTCGGACAGGGGAACATAGGCTATGGCTACACCTTC
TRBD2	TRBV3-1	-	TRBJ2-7	CASSPSSGLAGLEQYF	TGTGCCAGCAGCCCCTCCTCGGGACTAGCGGGACTCGAGCAGTACTTC
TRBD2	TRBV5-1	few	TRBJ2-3	CASSPSASGSTDTQYF	TGCGCCAGCAGCCCCTCTGCTAGCGGTAGCACAGATACGCAGTATTTT
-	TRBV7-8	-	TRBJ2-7	CASSSGTGLPGVYEQYF	TGTGCCAGCAGCTCCGGTACAGGGCTCCCAGGAGTGTACGAGCAGTACTTC
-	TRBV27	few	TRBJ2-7	CASWRGHEQYF	TGTGCCAGCTGGAGGGGGCACGAGCAGTACTTC
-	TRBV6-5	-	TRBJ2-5	CASKGDNQETQYF	TGTGCCAGCAAGGGGGACAACCAAGAGACCCAGTACTTC
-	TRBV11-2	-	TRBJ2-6	CAGSLRSQGAPFISGANVLTF	TGTGCCGGCAGCTTAAGATCACAAGGCGCGCCCTTCATCTCTGGGGCCAACGTCCTGACTTTC
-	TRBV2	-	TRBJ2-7	CASKTSTYEQYF	TGTGCCAGCAAGACTAGTACCTACGAGCAGTACTTC
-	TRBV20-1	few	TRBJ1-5	CSARDRRAGGGNQPQHF	TGCAGTGCTAGAGATCGGAGGGCCGGAGGAGGCAATCAGCCCCAGCATTTT
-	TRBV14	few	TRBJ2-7	CASSQGLGKNNEQYF	TGTGCCAGCAGCCAAGGTTTGGGCAAAAACAATGAGCAGTACTTC
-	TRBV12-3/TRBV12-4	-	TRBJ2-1	CASSPRRNEQFF	TGTGCCAGCAGTCCGAGACGTAATGAGCAGTTCTTC
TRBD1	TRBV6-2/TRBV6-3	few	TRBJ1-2	CASSRGQVYGYTF	TGTGCCAGCAGCCGAGGACAGGTCTATGGCTACACCTTC
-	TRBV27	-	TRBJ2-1	CASSRTLDPYNEQFF	TGTGCCAGCAGTCGGACCCTCGATCCCTACAATGAGCAGTTCTTC
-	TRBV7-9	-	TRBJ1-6	CASSLIGGIQTLHF	TGTGCCAGCAGCTTAATAGGGGGAATTCAGACCCTCCACTTT
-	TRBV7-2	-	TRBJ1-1	CASSLQQPPRMNTEAFF	TGTGCCAGCAGCTTACAACAGCCCCCACGCATGAACACTGAAGCTTTCTTT
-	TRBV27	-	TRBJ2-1	CASTLGLGNEQFF	TGTGCCAGCACTTTAGGGCTTGGCAATGAGCAGTTCTTC
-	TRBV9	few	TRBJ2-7	CASSVEDSPYEQYF	TGTGCCAGCAGCGTAGAAGACAGTCCCTACGAGCAGTACTTC
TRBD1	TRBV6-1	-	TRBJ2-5	CASSEAGGPQETQYF	TGTGCCAGCAGTGAAGCAGGGGGCCCCCAAGAGACCCAGTACTTC
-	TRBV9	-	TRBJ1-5	CASSVVSGQPQHF	TGTGCCAGCAGCGTAGTATCTGGCCAGCCCCAGCATTTT
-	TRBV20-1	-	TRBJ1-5	CSATAGRGREPQHF	TGCAGTGCTACGGCGGGGCGGGGTCGGGAGCCCCAGCATTTT
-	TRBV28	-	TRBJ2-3	CASSSRDDLPPSTDTQYF	TGTGCCAGCAGCTCCCGGGACGACTTGCCTCCCTCCACAGATACGCAGTATTTT
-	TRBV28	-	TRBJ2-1	CASSRTPKQFF	TGTGCCAGCAGCCGAACTCCAAAGCAGTTCTTC
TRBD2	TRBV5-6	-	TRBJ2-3	CASSLVSSGRAPDRDTQYF	TGTGCCAGCAGCTTGGTGTCTAGCGGGAGGGCCCCCGATCGGGATACGCAGTATTTT
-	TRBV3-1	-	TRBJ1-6	CASSHNPGGWDSPLHF	TGTGCCAGCAGCCACAACCCCGGAGGTTGGGATTCACCCCTCCACTTT
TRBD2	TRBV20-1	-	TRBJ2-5	CSARGDQLAGKNNEQYF	TGCAGTGCTAGAGGGGATCAACTAGCGGGAAAAAACAATGAGCAGTACTTC
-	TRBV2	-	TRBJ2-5	CASRPDGRTEQYF	TGTGCCAGCAGACCAGATGGCAGGACAGAGCAGTACTTC
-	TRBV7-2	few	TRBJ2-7	CASSLLQVDEQYF	TGTGCCAGCAGCTTACTCCAGGTTGACGAGCAGTACTTC
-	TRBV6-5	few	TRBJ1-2	CASSRQHVYGYTF	TGTGCCAGCAGTCGACAGCACGTCTATGGCTACACCTTC
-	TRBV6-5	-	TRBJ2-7	CASSYSEGLYEQYF	TGTGCCAGCAGTTACTCTGAGGGTTTGTACGAGCAGTACTTC
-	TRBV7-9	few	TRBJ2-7	CASSPSGRASYEQYF	TGTGCCAGCAGCCCGAGCGGGCGGGCCTCCTACGAGCAGTACTTC
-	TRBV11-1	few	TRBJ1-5	CASSLVRLRDTPYPPNQPQHF	TGTGCCAGCAGCTTAGTACGTTTAAGGGACACCCCTTACCCCCCAAATCAGCCCCAGCATTTT
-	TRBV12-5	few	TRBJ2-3	CASGLATSSHPDTQYF	TGTGCTAGTGGTTTGGCCACGTCGTCCCACCCAGATACGCAGTATTTT
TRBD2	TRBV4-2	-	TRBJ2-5	CASSHLTSGGYQETQYF	TGTGCCAGCAGCCACCTAACTAGCGGGGGGTACCAAGAGACCCAGTACTTC
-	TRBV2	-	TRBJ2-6	CASRGGGAGANVLTF	TGTGCCAGCAGGGGAGGGGGAGCTGGGGCCAACGTCCTGACTTTC
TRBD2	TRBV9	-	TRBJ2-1	CASSVGLAGVGYNEQFF	TGTGCCAGCAGCGTAGGACTAGCGGGAGTGGGATACAATGAGCAGTTCTTC
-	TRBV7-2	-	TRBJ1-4	CASSTQTGWNEKLFF	TGTGCCAGCAGCACGCAGACAGGTTGGAATGAAAAACTGTTTTTT
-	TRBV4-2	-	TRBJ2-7	CASSQEVNRISSYEQYF	TGTGCCAGCAGCCAAGAGGTGAACAGGATCAGCTCCTACGAGCAGTACTTC
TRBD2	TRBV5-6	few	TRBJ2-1	CASSLWGLEHEQFF	TGTGCCAGCAGCTTGTGGGGACTAGAGCATGAGCAGTTCTTC
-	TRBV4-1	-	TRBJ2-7	CASSQESTVGAYEQYF	TGCGCCAGCAGCCAAGAATCGACAGTGGGGGCCTACGAGCAGTACTTC
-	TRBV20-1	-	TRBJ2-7	CSASEDNYEQYF	TGCAGTGCTAGTGAGGACAACTACGAGCAGTACTTC
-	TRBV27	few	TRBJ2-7	CASSLGLGVYEQYF	TGTGCCAGCAGCCTGGGGCTAGGTGTCTACGAGCAGTACTTC
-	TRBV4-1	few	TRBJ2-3	CASSHVVFWTDTQYF	TGCGCCAGCAGCCATGTGGTCTTTTGGACAGATACGCAGTATTTT
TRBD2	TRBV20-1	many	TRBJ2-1	CSAKGASGRYEQFF	TGCAGTGCTAAGGGGGCTAGCGGGAGGTATGAGCAGTTCTTC
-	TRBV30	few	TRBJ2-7	CAWRGSDEQYF	TGTGCCTGGAGGGGGTCCGACGAGCAGTACTTC
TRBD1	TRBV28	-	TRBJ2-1	CASSLLRGQNEQFF	TGTGCCAGCAGTTTATTAAGGGGGCAAAATGAGCAGTTCTTC
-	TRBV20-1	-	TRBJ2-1	CSARAGVRDEQFF	TGCAGTGCTAGAGCTGGGGTCCGCGATGAGCAGTTCTTC
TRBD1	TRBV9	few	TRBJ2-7	CASSHMPPGQIRDATYEQYF	TGTGCCAGCAGCCATATGCCCCCGGGACAGATCCGGGACGCTACCTACGAGCAGTACTTC
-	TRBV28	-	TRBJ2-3	CASNGISGLSTDTLYF	TGTGCCAGCAATGGTATTAGCGGCCTGAGCACAGATACGCTGTATTTT
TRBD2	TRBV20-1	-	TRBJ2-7	CSARTSGFYEQYF	TGCAGTGCAAGGACTAGCGGGTTCTACGAGCAGTACTTC
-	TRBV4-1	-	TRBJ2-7	CASSQDLSIRGEQYF	TGCGCCAGCAGCCAAGATCTGTCAATTCGGGGCGAGCAGTACTTC
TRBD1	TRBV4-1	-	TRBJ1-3	CASSQPFRGKSGNTIYF	TGCGCCAGCAGCCAACCGTTCAGGGGGAAATCTGGAAACACCATATATTTT
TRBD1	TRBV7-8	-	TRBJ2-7	CASSRTGLSNEQYF	TGTGCCAGCAGCCGGACAGGGCTATCCAACGAGCAGTACTTC
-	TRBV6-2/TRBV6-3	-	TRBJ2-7	CASGTTPYEQYF	TGTGCCAGCGGTACTACTCCCTACGAGCAGTACTTC
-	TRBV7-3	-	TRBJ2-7	CASSPNPATSLYEQYF	TGTGCCAGCAGCCCTAATCCGGCGACCTCATTATACGAGCAGTACTTC
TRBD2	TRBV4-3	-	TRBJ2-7	CASSRLTSGNDEQYF	TGCGCCAGCAGCCGGTTGACTAGCGGGAACGACGAGCAGTACTTC
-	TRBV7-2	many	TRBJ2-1	CASSLLGSEQFF	TGTGCCAGCAGTTTATTAGGGAGTGAGCAGTTCTTC
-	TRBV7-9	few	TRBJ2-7	CASRGTMSSYEQYF	TGTGCCAGCCGTGGGACAATGAGCTCCTACGAGCAGTACTTC